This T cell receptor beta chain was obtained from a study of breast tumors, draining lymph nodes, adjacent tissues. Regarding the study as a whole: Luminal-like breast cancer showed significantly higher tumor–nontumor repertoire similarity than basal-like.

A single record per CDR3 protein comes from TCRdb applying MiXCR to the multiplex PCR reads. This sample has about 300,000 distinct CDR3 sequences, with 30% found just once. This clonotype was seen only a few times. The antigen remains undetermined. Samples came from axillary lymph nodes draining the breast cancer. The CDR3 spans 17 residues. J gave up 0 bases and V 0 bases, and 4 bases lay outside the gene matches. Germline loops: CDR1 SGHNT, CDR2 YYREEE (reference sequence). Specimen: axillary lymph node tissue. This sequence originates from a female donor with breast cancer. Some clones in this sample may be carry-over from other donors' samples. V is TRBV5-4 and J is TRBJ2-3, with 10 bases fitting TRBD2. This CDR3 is CASSLGPSGGSTDTQYF. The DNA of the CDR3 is TGTGCCAGCAGCTTGGGTCCTAGCGGGGGTAGCACAGATACGCAGTATTTT.